One sample yielded the 18 T cell receptor beta chains listed below, sequenced in a study of glioma-infiltrating T cells after dendritic cell vaccination. Libraries were prepared by immunoSEQ multiplex PCR; TCRdb keeps only in-frame clonotypes and omits some of them. This table has over 80,000 clones, around nine tenths appearing once. The sample consisted of blood, taken before dendritic cell vaccination. These receptors were taken from a human donor with glioblastoma.

The rearrangement uses TRBV9 and TRBJ2-2; D uncertain. CDR3 length equals 15 residues. CDR1 and CDR2 (germline): SGDLS, YYNGEE. V was trimmed by 3 bases and J by 1 base, leaving 10 bases between them. The CDR3: CASSGRRQNTGELFF. As DNA, the CDR3 is TGTGCCAGCAGCGGCCGGCGACAGAACACCGGGGAGCTGTTTTTT.

V and J are TRBV30 and TRBJ2-3; tentative D call: TRBD2 (6 bases). V was pared by 3 bases and J by 5 bases, with 12 bases between. CDR1 and CDR2 (germline): GTSNPN, SVGIG (reference sequence). This CDR3 spans 13 amino acids. This chain's CDR3 is CAWSGSSIDTQYF. The DNA for the CDR3 is TGTGCCTGGAGCGGGAGCAGTATAGATACGCAGTATTTT. Variable domain in full (rest from reference TRBV30 and TRBJ2-3): SQTIHQWPATLVQPVGSPLSLECTVEGTSNPNLYWYRQAAGRGLQLLFYSVGIGQISSEVPQNLSASRPQDRQFILSSKKLLLSDSGFYLCAWSGSSIDTQYFGPGTRLTVL.

The rearrangement links TRBV29-1 to TRBJ1-2; a weak D match, TRBD1 (6 bases). The CDR3 is made up of 10 amino acids. The germline V and J ends were trimmed by 7 bases and 6 bases, with 9 bases remaining between them. Germline V CDR1 and CDR2: SQVTM, ANQGSEA. CDR3 residues: CSARDNGYTF. CDR3 bases: TGCAGCGCCCGGGACAATGGCTACACCTTC.

This clone has just a few counts. The gene calls are TRBV5-1 and TRBJ2-1; 9 bases are a match to TRBD2. The CDR3 totals 18 residues. V was pared by 1 base and J by 5 bases, with 13 bases of the junction left unmatched. CDR1 is SGHRS, CDR2 YFSETQ, per germline. CDR3 residues: CASSLPRRRREGNNEQFF. In DNA, the CDR3 is TGCGCCAGCAGCTTGCCCAGGCGCCGGCGGGAGGGGAACAATGAGCAGTTCTTC.

The chain is built from TRBV6-5 and TRBJ1-2, with 7 bases fitting TRBD1. CDR3 length equals 13 residues. V dropped 7 bases and J dropped 7; count of bases not matched to a gene: 9. Germline values: CDR1 MNHEY, CDR2 SVGAGI. The CDR3: CASNLQGMAGYTF. CDR3 sequence (DNA): TGTGCCAGCAACCTACAGGGGATGGCTGGCTACACCTTC.

The chain carries TRBV9 and TRBJ2-5; 7 nucleotides align to TRBD2. This CDR3 comprises 17 residues. V trimming: 0 bases; J trimming: 2 bases; junction bases outside the gene matches: 10. The germline V gene encodes CDR1 SGDLS and CDR2 YYNGEE. CDR3 in amino acids: CASSVGVAGLPQETQYF. The CDR3 bases are TGTGCCAGCAGCGTAGGGGTAGCGGGCCTACCTCAAGAGACCCAGTACTTC.

The chain joins TRBV15 to TRBJ2-7; 13 nucleotides align to TRBD2. J was trimmed by 0 bases and V by 0 bases; bases with no gene match: 2. Germline V CDR1 and CDR2: LNHNV, YYDKDF (reference sequence). CDR3 size: 17 residues. Here the CDR3 DNA reads TGTGCCACCAGCAGAGATGGGACTAGCGGGGCCTCCTACGAGCAGTACTTC. It specifies CATSRDGTSGASYEQYF.

CDR3 in DNA: TGCAGCACTAGAGGAGCGGTAATCACAGATACGCAGTATTTT. This gives the protein CSTRGAVITDTQYF. V is TRBV29-1 and J is TRBJ2-3, with D possibly TRBD2 on 5 matching bases. Germline values: CDR1 SQVTM, CDR2 ANQGSEA. Trimming shortened V by 8 bases and J by 2 bases, and 17 bases separated the two germline ends. The CDR3 runs to 14 residues.

This clone was observed a single time. In DNA form, the CDR3 reads TGTGCCAGCAGGCCGTTGGACAGGGCAGCTGGCTACACCTTC. This gives the protein CASRPLDRAAGYTF. The gene calls are TRBV27 and TRBJ1-2, with TRBD1 matching over 8 bases. The V gene end was trimmed by 6 bases and the J gene end by 7 bases; junction bases not matched to a gene: 10. CDR3 size: 14 residues. CDR1 is MNHEY, CDR2 SMNVEV, per germline (reference sequence).

The J gene is TRBJ1-1, the V gene TRBV15, with 7 bases matching TRBD1. Germline values: CDR1 LNHNV, CDR2 YYDKDF (reference sequence). This CDR3 is built from 14 residues. V lost 5 bases and J lost 2; bases outside the gene matches: 5. Here the CDR3 DNA reads TGTGCCACCAGCTTGGACAGGCGAAACACTGAAGCTTTCTTT. The encoded protein is CATSLDRRNTEAFF.

The rearrangement joins TRBV19 to TRBJ1-2; TRBD1 agrees at 10 bases. CDR1 is LNHDA, CDR2 SQIVND, per germline (reference sequence). This CDR3 has 17 residues. V dropped 4 bases and J dropped 3; count of bases not matched to a gene: 11. The CDR3 DNA sequence: TGTGCCAGTAGTACAGGGACAGGGGATGCTTTTTACTATGGCTACACCTTC. The encoded protein is CASSTGTGDAFYYGYTF.

The chain uses TRBV7-9 and TRBJ2-1; weak D call: TRBD1 (6 bases). Germline V lookup: CDR1 SEHNR, CDR2 FQNEAQ (reference sequence). The ends were cut back, 3 bases at V and 7 bases at J, with 13 bases in the middle. The CDR3 has 14 residues. CDR3 loop: CASSFAITGNEQFF. DNA for the CDR3: TGTGCCAGCAGCTTCGCCATAACAGGGAATGAGCAGTTCTTC.

V and J are TRBV18 and TRBJ2-3; 9 positions match TRBD2. CDR3 length equals 21 residues. Germline V CDR1 and CDR2: KGHSH, LQKENI. V lost 4 bases and J lost 6; bases outside the gene matches: 26. The DNA of the CDR3 is TGTGCCAGCTCACAAGATGGATGGGGACTAGCAGCCCCCTATAGGTCTGATACGCAGTATTTT. It encodes CASSQDGWGLAAPYRSDTQYF.

V is TRBV7-8 and J is TRBJ2-5; 9 bases are a match to TRBD2. This CDR3 is 19 amino acids long. V trimming: 4 bases; J trimming: 4 bases; junction bases outside the gene matches: 19. Germline V gene sequence: CDR1 SGHVS, CDR2 FQNEAQ. The CDR3 protein is CASSSRLSGGHGFGETQYF. The CDR3 region has the DNA TGTGCCAGCAGCTCCAGGCTAAGCGGGGGGCACGGGTTTGGAGAGACCCAGTACTTC.

The chain uses TRBV2 and TRBJ1-2; 8 positions agree with TRBD1. This CDR3 has 14 amino acids. From germline, CDR1 is SNHLY and CDR2 FYNNEI. The trim removed 7 bases at V and 7 bases at J, leaving 11 bases unmatched. The CDR3 protein is CASISDRVRSGYTF. The CDR3 DNA is TGTGCCAGCATTTCGGACAGGGTGAGGTCTGGCTACACCTTC.

V and J are TRBV5-1 and TRBJ2-3; the D is unclear. The CDR3 length is 16 residues. Trimming took 3 bases from V and 0 from J, leaving 14 bases between them. From germline, CDR1 is SGHRS and CDR2 YFSETQ. The CDR3 is CASSSKPTPSTDTQYF. CDR3 DNA sequence: TGCGCCAGCAGCTCCAAACCTACGCCTAGCACAGATACGCAGTATTTT.

The chain links TRBV6-1 to TRBJ1-1; D call uncertain. CDR1 MNHNS and CDR2 SASEGT come from the germline V gene. CDR3 size: 13 residues. Trimming pared 2 bases from V and 1 base from J, leaving 5 bases between. The CDR3 sequence: CASSEFWNTEAFF. CDR3 DNA: TGTGCCAGCAGTGAATTCTGGAACACTGAAGCTTTCTTT.

The chain carries TRBV5-1 and TRBJ2-5; 14 bases match TRBD2. Per germline, CDR1 SGHRS and CDR2 YFSETQ. The J segment lost 4 bases and the V segment lost 6 bases, leaving 17 bases of the junction unmatched. CDR3 size: 19 residues. In nucleotides, the CDR3 is TGCGCCAGCACCCTGCTTGGTCCTCCGGGACTAGCGGGGGTAGAGACCCAGTACTTC. As protein: CASTLLGPPGLAGVETQYF.